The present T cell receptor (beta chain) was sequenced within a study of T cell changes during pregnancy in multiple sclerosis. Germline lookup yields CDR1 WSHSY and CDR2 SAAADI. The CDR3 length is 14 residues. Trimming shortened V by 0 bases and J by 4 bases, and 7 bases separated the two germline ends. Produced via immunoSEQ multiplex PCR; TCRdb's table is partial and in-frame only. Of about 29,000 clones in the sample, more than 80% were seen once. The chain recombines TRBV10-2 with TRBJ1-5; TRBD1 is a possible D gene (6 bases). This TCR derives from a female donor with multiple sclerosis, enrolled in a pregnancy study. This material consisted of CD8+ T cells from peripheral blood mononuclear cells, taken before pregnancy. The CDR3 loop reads CASSESGTNQPQHF. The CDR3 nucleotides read TGCGCCAGCAGTGAGTCAGGGACAAATCAGCCCCAGCATTTT.